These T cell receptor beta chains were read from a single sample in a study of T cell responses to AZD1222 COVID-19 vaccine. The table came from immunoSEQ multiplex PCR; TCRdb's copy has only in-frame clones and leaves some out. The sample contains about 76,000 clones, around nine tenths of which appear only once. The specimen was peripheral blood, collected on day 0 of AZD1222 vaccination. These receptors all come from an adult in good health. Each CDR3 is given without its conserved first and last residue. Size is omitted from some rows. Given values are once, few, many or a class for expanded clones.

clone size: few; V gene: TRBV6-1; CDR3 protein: ASIRAGGRTGELF
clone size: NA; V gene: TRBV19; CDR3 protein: ASSIGEIATNEKLF
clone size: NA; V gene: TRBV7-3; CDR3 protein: ASSLSSNQPQH
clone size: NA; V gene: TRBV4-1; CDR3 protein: ASSQPASRVAAF
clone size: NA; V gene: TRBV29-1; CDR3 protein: SVGTSPDTEAF
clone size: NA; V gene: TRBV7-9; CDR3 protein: ASSLDPYEPQH
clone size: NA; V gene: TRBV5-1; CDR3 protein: ASSLGGNNADTQY
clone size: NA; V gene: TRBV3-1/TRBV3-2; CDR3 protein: ASSQDQRNEQF
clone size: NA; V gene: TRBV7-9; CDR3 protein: ASSPGRTGTGDDEQY
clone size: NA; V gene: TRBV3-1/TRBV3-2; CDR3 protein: ASSHAGGELF
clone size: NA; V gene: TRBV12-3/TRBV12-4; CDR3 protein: ASTLTVNTEAF
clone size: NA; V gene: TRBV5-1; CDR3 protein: ASSFEGTDQPQH
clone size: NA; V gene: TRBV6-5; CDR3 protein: ASSPRGHNEQF
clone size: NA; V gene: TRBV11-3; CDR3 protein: ASSLLGLAGVGELF
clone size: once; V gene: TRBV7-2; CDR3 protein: ASSRSGGPRTDTQY
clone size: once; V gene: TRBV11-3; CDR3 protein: ASSRIRGVAEAF
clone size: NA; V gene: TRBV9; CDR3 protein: ASSGTTEAF
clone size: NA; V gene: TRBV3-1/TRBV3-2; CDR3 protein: ASSPLGRSVVNTEAF
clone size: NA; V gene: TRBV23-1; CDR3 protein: ASSWQGARNNEQF
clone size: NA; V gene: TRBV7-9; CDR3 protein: ASSLDGGRETQY
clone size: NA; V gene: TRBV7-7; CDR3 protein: ASSLGTSGHQETQY
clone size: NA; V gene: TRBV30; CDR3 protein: AWSVRLTGANYGYT
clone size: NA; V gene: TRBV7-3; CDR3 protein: ASGLDRDSPLH
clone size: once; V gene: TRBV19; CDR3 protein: ASSPLTQPQH
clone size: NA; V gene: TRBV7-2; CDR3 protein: ASSQAPGGNSDYGYT
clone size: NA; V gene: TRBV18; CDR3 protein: ASSPPSGGNTIY
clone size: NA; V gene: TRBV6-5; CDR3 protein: ASSPGLNYGYT
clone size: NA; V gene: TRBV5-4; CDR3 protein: ASSTRTGPYEQY
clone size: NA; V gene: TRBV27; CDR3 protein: ASSRPGINQPQH
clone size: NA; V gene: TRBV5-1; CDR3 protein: ASRYGTDTQY
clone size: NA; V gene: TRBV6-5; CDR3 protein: ASSYSSQVEAF
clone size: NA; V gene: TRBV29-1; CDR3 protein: SALSSGDGNYGYT
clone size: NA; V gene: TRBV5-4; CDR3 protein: ASSLGADYGYT
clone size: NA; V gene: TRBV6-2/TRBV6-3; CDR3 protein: ASSLGGGRSTDTQY
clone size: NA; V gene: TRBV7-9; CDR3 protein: ASKASGAANTGELF
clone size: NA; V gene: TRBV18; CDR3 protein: ASSEVPLTEAF
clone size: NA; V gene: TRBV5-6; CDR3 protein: ASSFGGPGANVLT
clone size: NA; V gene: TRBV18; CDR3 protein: ASSPYSTDTQY
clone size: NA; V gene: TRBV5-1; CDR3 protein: ASSKGNFGNQPQH
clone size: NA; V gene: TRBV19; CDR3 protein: ASRIAASSYNEQF
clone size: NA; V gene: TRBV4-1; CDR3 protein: ASSQGDLVPPRHYGYT
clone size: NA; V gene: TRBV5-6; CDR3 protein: ASSSRRQGRDQPQH
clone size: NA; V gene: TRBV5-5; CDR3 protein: ASTLGGASYEQY
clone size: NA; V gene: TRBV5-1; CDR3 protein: ASSSGTENQPQH
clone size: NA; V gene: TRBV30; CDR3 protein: AWSPPRTAKSPRPLH
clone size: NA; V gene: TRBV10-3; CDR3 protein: AISESGSISNSPLH
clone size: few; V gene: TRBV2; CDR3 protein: ASTQGRPSFEKLF
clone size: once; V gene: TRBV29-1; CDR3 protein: SAGGPTDTQY
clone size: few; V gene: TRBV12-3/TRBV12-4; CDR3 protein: ASRQVSDSPLH
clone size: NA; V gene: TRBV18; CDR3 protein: ASTTTSNQPQH
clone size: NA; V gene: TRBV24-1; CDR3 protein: ATSDVDRSYGYT
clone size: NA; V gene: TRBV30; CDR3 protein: AWSGQVADTQY
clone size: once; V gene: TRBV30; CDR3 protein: AWSRGRDNQPQH
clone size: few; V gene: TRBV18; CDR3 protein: ASSRSGATNEKLF
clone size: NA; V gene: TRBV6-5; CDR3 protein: ASIEPGVFEQY
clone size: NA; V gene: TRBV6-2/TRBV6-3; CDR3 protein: ASSRDRTNQPQH
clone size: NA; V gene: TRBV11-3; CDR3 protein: ASSFSGGSYNEQF
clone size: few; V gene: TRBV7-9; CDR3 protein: ASSQPRRGGPQADTQY